Below, 4 T cell receptor beta chains from the same sample are listed, as sequenced in a study of blood T cell repertoires in COVID-19. Repertoires were generated with immunoSEQ multiplex PCR, while TCRdb's copy carries only in-frame clones and drops some. This table holds 240,000 or so clones, roughly 86% found once. Sample: PBMCs or T cells enriched from blood (not recorded which). These receptor sequences come from a woman between 35 and 50 years old with acute COVID-19.

The rearrangement joins TRBV4-1 to TRBJ1-1; D is uncertain. The CDR3 sequence is 12 residues long. Germline V gene sequence: CDR1 MGHRA, CDR2 YSYEKL. Trimming left V 0 bases short and J 3 bases short, with 2 bases between. In DNA form, the CDR3 reads TGCGCCAGCAGCCAAGACTACACTGAAGCTTTCTTT. Encoded protein: CASSQDYTEAFF.

The chain joins TRBV7-6 to TRBJ2-1; D possibly corresponds to TRBD2 (6 bases). CDR1 and CDR2 from the germline V gene are SGHVS and FNYEAQ. The germline V and J ends were trimmed by 4 bases and 3 bases, with 13 bases remaining between them. The length of the CDR3 is 15 residues. The CDR3 nucleotides read TGTGCCAGCAGCTGGGGGGAGATCGGCTACAATGAGCAGTTCTTC. Protein product: CASSWGEIGYNEQFF.

The rearrangement links TRBV21-1 to TRBJ1-2. TRBV21-1 is a pseudogene locus. The CDR3 extends over 15 amino acids. CDR3 amino acids: CASSKVAVVYYGYTF. In DNA, the CDR3 is TGTGCCAGCAGCAAAGTGGCGGTCGTCTACTATGGCTACACCTTC.

The J gene is TRBJ1-1, the V gene TRBV18; no definite D call. CDR3 length: 14 residues. Deletions cut 4 bases from V and 1 base from J, with 10 bases between. Germline values: CDR1 KGHSH, CDR2 LQKENI. DNA of the CDR3: TGTGCCAGCTCACGACCCGGGAAGAACACTGAAGCTTTCTTT. Translated, it gives CASSRPGKNTEAFF.